This is a list of T cell receptor beta chains from one sample in a study of T-cell memory formation after mild COVID-19. In TCRdb, the 5' RACE reads were re-called with MiXCR into one record per CDR3 protein. The table has about 340,000 distinct CDR3 sequences, around a sixth seen once; the top ten hold 20% to 25%. Sequenced sample: PBMCs or a T cell subset sorted from them (not recorded which). The receptors shown here come from a man younger than 35 who had mild COVID-19 (a few samples of this study predate the infection). Cell type and time point are not known. Both conserved end residues are part of each CDR3. A D gene is named only where the DNA matches it firmly. Clone size, where shown, is once, few, many, or a class for clones that have expanded.

clone size: NA
V gene: TRBV12-3/TRBV12-4
J gene: TRBJ1-3
D gene: NA
CDR3 protein: CASSYGGSGNTIYF
CDR3 DNA: TGTGCCAGCAGTTACGGCGGCTCTGGAAACACCATATATTTT

clone size: NA
V gene: TRBV19
J gene: TRBJ2-1
D gene: NA
CDR3 protein: CASNTGLPLNEQFF
CDR3 DNA: TGTGCCAGCAACACAGGGCTCCCTTTAAATGAGCAGTTCTTC

clone size: NA
V gene: TRBV28
J gene: TRBJ1-3
D gene: NA
CDR3 protein: CASSFKGNTIYF
CDR3 DNA: TGTGCCAGCAGTTTTAAGGGAAACACCATATATTTT

clone size: few
V gene: TRBV7-2
J gene: TRBJ2-5
D gene: TRBD2
CDR3 protein: CASRVAGEETQYF
CDR3 DNA: TGTGCCAGCAGGGTAGCGGGGGAAGAGACCCAGTACTTC

clone size: NA
V gene: TRBV5-3
J gene: TRBJ2-7
D gene: NA
CDR3 protein: CARSAPRDGSYEQYF
CDR3 DNA: TGTGCCAGAAGCGCCCCCAGGGACGGGTCCTACGAGCAGTACTTC

clone size: NA
V gene: TRBV23-1
J gene: TRBJ2-3
D gene: TRBD2
CDR3 protein: CASSQSGTSGGTSTDTQYF
CDR3 DNA: TGCGCCAGCAGTCAATCGGGCACTAGCGGGGGTACTAGCACAGATACGCAGTATTTT

clone size: NA
V gene: TRBV19
J gene: TRBJ2-3
D gene: NA
CDR3 protein: CASSQQRISTDTQYF
CDR3 DNA: TGTGCCAGTAGCCAACAGAGAATTAGCACAGATACGCAGTATTTT

clone size: few
V gene: TRBV10-3
J gene: TRBJ2-2
D gene: TRBD2
CDR3 protein: CAIRATSGVRANTGELFF
CDR3 DNA: TGTGCCATCAGAGCAACTAGCGGGGTCCGAGCGAACACCGGGGAGCTGTTTTTT

clone size: NA
V gene: TRBV5-1
J gene: TRBJ1-2
D gene: NA
CDR3 protein: CASSFQGALGYTF
CDR3 DNA: TGCGCCAGCAGCTTTCAAGGGGCGCTTGGCTACACCTTC

clone size: NA
V gene: TRBV7-3
J gene: TRBJ2-1
D gene: TRBD2
CDR3 protein: CASSLTSGGQSSYNEQFF
CDR3 DNA: TGTGCCAGCAGTCTGACTAGCGGGGGCCAGAGCTCCTACAATGAGCAGTTCTTC

clone size: many
V gene: TRBV4-1
J gene: TRBJ2-3
D gene: NA
CDR3 protein: CASSQEGSPSTDTQYF
CDR3 DNA: TGCGCCAGCAGCCAAGAGGGGAGTCCGAGCACAGATACGCAGTATTTT

clone size: many
V gene: TRBV4-3
J gene: TRBJ2-7
D gene: NA
CDR3 protein: CASSQGADEQYF
CDR3 DNA: TGCGCCAGCAGCCAAGGGGCGGACGAGCAGTACTTC

clone size: NA
V gene: TRBV29-1
J gene: TRBJ1-1
D gene: NA
CDR3 protein: CSVVGVGSEAFF
CDR3 DNA: TGCAGCGTTGTAGGGGTCGGGTCTGAAGCTTTCTTT

clone size: NA
V gene: TRBV12-3/TRBV12-4
J gene: TRBJ1-1
D gene: NA
CDR3 protein: CASSFYRDTEAFF
CDR3 DNA: TGTGCCAGCAGTTTTTACAGGGATACTGAAGCTTTCTTT

clone size: many
V gene: TRBV4-1
J gene: TRBJ2-1
D gene: TRBD2
CDR3 protein: CASSQEASGVGEQFF
CDR3 DNA: TGCGCCAGCAGCCAAGAAGCCAGCGGGGTTGGCGAGCAGTTCTTC

clone size: few
V gene: TRBV7-9
J gene: TRBJ1-1
D gene: NA
CDR3 protein: CASSLAAGPPQAFF
CDR3 DNA: TGTGCCAGCAGCTTAGCGGCGGGGCCCCCCCAGGCTTTCTTT

clone size: NA
V gene: TRBV25-1
J gene: TRBJ1-2
D gene: NA
CDR3 protein: CASSELHPGQDYGYTF
CDR3 DNA: TGTGCCAGCAGTGAACTTCACCCCGGCCAGGACTATGGCTACACCTTC

clone size: NA
V gene: TRBV7-9
J gene: TRBJ2-1
D gene: TRBD1
CDR3 protein: CASSLVTGTGNEQFF
CDR3 DNA: TGTGCCAGCAGCTTAGTGACCGGGACAGGGAATGAGCAGTTCTTC

clone size: few
V gene: TRBV5-1
J gene: TRBJ1-1
D gene: TRBD1
CDR3 protein: CASSQPTGAMNTEAFF
CDR3 DNA: TGCGCCAGCAGCCAGCCGACAGGGGCAATGAACACTGAAGCTTTCTTT

clone size: NA
V gene: TRBV4-1
J gene: TRBJ2-1
D gene: TRBD2
CDR3 protein: CASSQVQRGRSEQFF
CDR3 DNA: TGCGCCAGCAGCCAAGTGCAGCGGGGCAGGAGTGAGCAGTTCTTC

clone size: few
V gene: TRBV5-1
J gene: TRBJ2-3
D gene: TRBD2
CDR3 protein: CASSLTSGGKGGDTQYF
CDR3 DNA: TGCGCCAGCAGCCTAACTAGCGGGGGAAAAGGGGGAGATACGCAGTATTTT

clone size: few
V gene: TRBV6-5
J gene: TRBJ1-4
D gene: NA
CDR3 protein: CASSHRDEKLFF
CDR3 DNA: TGTGCCAGCAGTCACAGGGATGAAAAACTGTTTTTT

clone size: few
V gene: TRBV7-3
J gene: TRBJ1-1
D gene: NA
CDR3 protein: CASSLTLDRSTEAFF
CDR3 DNA: TGTGCCAGCAGCTTAACCCTTGACAGAAGCACTGAAGCTTTCTTT

clone size: NA
V gene: TRBV19
J gene: TRBJ1-2
D gene: TRBD1
CDR3 protein: CASSIGWTGKSYGYTF
CDR3 DNA: TGTGCCAGTAGTATAGGATGGACAGGGAAAAGCTATGGCTACACCTTC

clone size: many
V gene: TRBV29-1
J gene: TRBJ2-5
D gene: NA
CDR3 protein: CSVELQGGLVMEETQYF
CDR3 DNA: TGCAGCGTTGAACTCCAGGGGGGACTAGTCATGGAAGAGACCCAGTACTTC

clone size: few
V gene: TRBV4-2
J gene: TRBJ2-2
D gene: TRBD2
CDR3 protein: CASSISLSGGLSYTGELFF
CDR3 DNA: TGTGCCAGCAGCATAAGCTTGAGCGGGGGGCTCTCATACACCGGGGAGCTGTTTTTT

clone size: many
V gene: TRBV4-3
J gene: TRBJ2-2
D gene: NA
CDR3 protein: CASSQETGRPGELFF
CDR3 DNA: TGCGCCAGCAGCCAAGAGACGGGGAGACCCGGGGAGCTGTTTTTT

clone size: few
V gene: TRBV5-1
J gene: TRBJ1-1
D gene: NA
CDR3 protein: CASSLVDSTEAFF
CDR3 DNA: TGCGCCAGCAGCTTGGTTGACAGCACTGAAGCTTTCTTT

clone size: NA
V gene: TRBV4-1
J gene: TRBJ1-2
D gene: NA
CDR3 protein: CASSPELDTDYGYTF
CDR3 DNA: TGCGCCAGCAGCCCCGAACTAGACACGGACTATGGCTACACCTTC

clone size: NA
V gene: TRBV18
J gene: TRBJ2-1
D gene: TRBD2
CDR3 protein: CASSPQAGDTSSYNEQFF
CDR3 DNA: TGTGCCAGCTCACCACAGGCGGGGGATACGAGCTCCTACAATGAGCAGTTCTTC

clone size: NA
V gene: TRBV5-1
J gene: TRBJ2-3
D gene: NA
CDR3 protein: CASRNNVVTDTQYF
CDR3 DNA: TGCGCCAGCAGAAATAATGTAGTAACAGATACGCAGTATTTT

clone size: NA
V gene: TRBV30
J gene: TRBJ1-2
D gene: NA
CDR3 protein: CAWSHAPMDYGYTF
CDR3 DNA: TGTGCCTGGAGCCATGCCCCGATGGACTATGGCTACACCTTC

clone size: NA
V gene: TRBV7-9
J gene: TRBJ2-7
D gene: NA
CDR3 protein: CASTPPQGRAYEQYF
CDR3 DNA: TGTGCCAGCACCCCACCACAGGGACGGGCCTACGAGCAGTACTTC

clone size: NA
V gene: TRBV6-1
J gene: TRBJ2-3
D gene: TRBD2
CDR3 protein: CASSDPLAGRTTDTQYF
CDR3 DNA: TGTGCCAGCAGTGATCCTTTAGCGGGGCGCACCACAGATACGCAGTATTTT

clone size: NA
V gene: TRBV11-2
J gene: TRBJ1-1
D gene: NA
CDR3 protein: CASSLVGSGSYTEAFF
CDR3 DNA: TGTGCCAGCAGCTTAGTGGGGAGCGGGAGTTACACTGAAGCTTTCTTT

clone size: few
V gene: TRBV7-9
J gene: TRBJ2-1
D gene: NA
CDR3 protein: CASSSPQPNNEQFF
CDR3 DNA: TGTGCCAGCAGCTCGCCCCAGCCAAATAATGAGCAGTTCTTC

clone size: NA
V gene: TRBV3-1
J gene: TRBJ2-2
D gene: TRBD2
CDR3 protein: CASSRLAGGKNTGELFF
CDR3 DNA: TGTGCCAGCAGTCGACTAGCGGGGGGAAAGAACACCGGGGAGCTGTTTTTT

clone size: NA
V gene: TRBV12-3/TRBV12-4
J gene: TRBJ2-1
D gene: TRBD2
CDR3 protein: CASRPNSGGHNEQFF
CDR3 DNA: TGTGCCAGCAGGCCGAACAGCGGGGGGCACAATGAGCAGTTCTTC

clone size: NA
V gene: TRBV12-3/TRBV12-4
J gene: TRBJ2-3
D gene: TRBD1
CDR3 protein: CAKSTGGFGDTQYF
CDR3 DNA: TGTGCCAAGTCGACAGGGGGTTTTGGAGATACGCAGTATTTT

clone size: few
V gene: TRBV12-3/TRBV12-4
J gene: TRBJ2-3
D gene: TRBD1
CDR3 protein: CASRMGTGAPPDTQYF
CDR3 DNA: TGTGCCAGCAGGATGGGGACAGGGGCCCCCCCAGATACGCAGTATTTT

clone size: many
V gene: TRBV12-3/TRBV12-4
J gene: TRBJ2-3
D gene: TRBD2
CDR3 protein: CASSLGLAGLTDTQYF
CDR3 DNA: TGTGCCAGCAGTTTAGGCCTAGCGGGTCTCACAGATACGCAGTATTTT

clone size: few
V gene: TRBV25-1
J gene: TRBJ1-1
D gene: TRBD1
CDR3 protein: CASSEIRGGTEAFF
CDR3 DNA: TGTGCCAGCAGTGAGATCAGGGGGGGGACTGAAGCTTTCTTT

clone size: NA
V gene: TRBV7-9
J gene: TRBJ2-2
D gene: NA
CDR3 protein: CASSLAYLAGELFF
CDR3 DNA: TGTGCCAGCAGCTTAGCCTACCTGGCCGGGGAGCTGTTTTTT

clone size: few
V gene: TRBV9
J gene: TRBJ1-6
D gene: NA
CDR3 protein: CASSVDPWAPLHF
CDR3 DNA: TGTGCCAGCAGCGTAGACCCTTGGGCACCCCTCCACTTT

clone size: many
V gene: TRBV24-1
J gene: TRBJ2-3
D gene: NA
CDR3 protein: CATRWTDTQYF
CDR3 DNA: TGTGCCACCAGGTGGACAGATACGCAGTATTTT

clone size: NA
V gene: TRBV6-5
J gene: TRBJ2-1
D gene: NA
CDR3 protein: CASSYTRGAYEQFF
CDR3 DNA: TGTGCCAGCAGTTACACTCGGGGAGCCTATGAGCAGTTCTTC

clone size: few
V gene: TRBV7-2
J gene: TRBJ2-7
D gene: NA
CDR3 protein: CASSRTSFYEQYF
CDR3 DNA: TGTGCCAGCAGCCGGACAAGCTTCTACGAGCAGTACTTC

clone size: few
V gene: TRBV5-1
J gene: TRBJ1-6
D gene: NA
CDR3 protein: CASSSSDGSSYNSPLHF
CDR3 DNA: TGCGCCAGCAGCTCCTCCGACGGCAGCTCCTATAATTCACCCCTCCACTTT

clone size: NA
V gene: TRBV6-1
J gene: TRBJ1-4
D gene: NA
CDR3 protein: CASSPRREGEKLFF
CDR3 DNA: TGTGCCAGCAGCCCCCGGCGGGAGGGTGAAAAACTGTTTTTT

clone size: NA
V gene: TRBV4-1
J gene: TRBJ2-7
D gene: NA
CDR3 protein: CASSQATGTLYEQYF
CDR3 DNA: TGCGCCAGCAGCCAGGCGACCGGGACACTCTACGAGCAGTACTTC

clone size: few
V gene: TRBV5-1
J gene: TRBJ2-3
D gene: NA
CDR3 protein: CASSLERPDTQYF
CDR3 DNA: TGCGCCAGCAGCTTGGAGCGACCCGATACGCAGTATTTT

clone size: NA
V gene: TRBV18
J gene: TRBJ2-7
D gene: NA
CDR3 protein: CASSPRPDEQYF
CDR3 DNA: TGTGCCAGCTCACCTCGTCCAGACGAGCAGTACTTC